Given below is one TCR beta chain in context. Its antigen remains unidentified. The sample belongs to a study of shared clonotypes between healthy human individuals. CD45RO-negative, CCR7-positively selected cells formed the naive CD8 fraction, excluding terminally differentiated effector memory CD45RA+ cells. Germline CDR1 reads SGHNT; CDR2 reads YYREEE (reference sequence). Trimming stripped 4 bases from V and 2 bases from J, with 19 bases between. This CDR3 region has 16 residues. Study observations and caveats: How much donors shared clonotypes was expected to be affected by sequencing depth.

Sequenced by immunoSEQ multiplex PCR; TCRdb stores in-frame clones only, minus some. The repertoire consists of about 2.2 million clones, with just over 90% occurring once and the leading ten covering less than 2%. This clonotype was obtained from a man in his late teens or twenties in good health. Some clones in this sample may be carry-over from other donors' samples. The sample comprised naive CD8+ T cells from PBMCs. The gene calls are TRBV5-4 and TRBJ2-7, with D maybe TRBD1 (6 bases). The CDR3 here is CASSPTGIRTTYEQYF. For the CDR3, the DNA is TGTGCCAGCAGCCCAACAGGGATTAGGACAACCTACGAGCAGTACTTC. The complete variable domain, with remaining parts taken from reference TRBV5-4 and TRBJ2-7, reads ETGVTQSPTHLIKTRGQQVTLRCSSQSGHNTVSWYQQALGQGPQFIFQYYREEENGRGNFPPRFSGLQFPNYSSELNVNALELDDSALYLCASSPTGIRTTYEQYFGPGTRLTVT.